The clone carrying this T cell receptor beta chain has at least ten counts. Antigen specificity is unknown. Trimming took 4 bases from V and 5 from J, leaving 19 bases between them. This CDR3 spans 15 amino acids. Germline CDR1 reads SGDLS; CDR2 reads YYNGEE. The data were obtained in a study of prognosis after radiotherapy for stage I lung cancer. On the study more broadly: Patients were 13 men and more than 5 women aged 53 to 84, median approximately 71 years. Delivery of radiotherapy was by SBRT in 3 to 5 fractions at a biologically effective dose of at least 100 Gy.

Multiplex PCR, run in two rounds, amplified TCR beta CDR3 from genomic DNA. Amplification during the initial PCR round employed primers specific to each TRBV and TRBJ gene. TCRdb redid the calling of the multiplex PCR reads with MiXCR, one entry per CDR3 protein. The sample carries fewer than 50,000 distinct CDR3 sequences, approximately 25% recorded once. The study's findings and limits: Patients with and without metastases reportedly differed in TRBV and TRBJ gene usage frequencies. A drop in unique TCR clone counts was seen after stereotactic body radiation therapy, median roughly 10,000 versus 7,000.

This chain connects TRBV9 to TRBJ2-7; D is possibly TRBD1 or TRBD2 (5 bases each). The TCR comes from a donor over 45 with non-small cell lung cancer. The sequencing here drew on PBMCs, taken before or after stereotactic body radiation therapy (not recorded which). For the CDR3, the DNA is TGTGCCAGCAGCCCCTACCGGGACGGTGTCCACGAGCAGTACTTC. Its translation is CASSPYRDGVHEQYF.